The TCR beta chain described here comes from a study of blood T cell repertoires in COVID-19. Per the original methods: It was from reference gene primer amplification that nucleated cell counts were estimated. Repertoires were generated with immunoSEQ multiplex PCR, while TCRdb's copy carries only in-frame clones and drops some. The DNA was the basis for D and trimming; V, J and clone size are from that table. The sample carries more than 70,000 clones, about 80% recorded once. The sequenced material came from peripheral blood. This receptor was identified in a woman between 70 and 85 years old with acute or convalescent COVID-19.

In DNA form, the CDR3 reads TGTGCCAGCAGTTCGCAATGGGAGTTTGAAAAACTGTTTTTT. Translating it yields CASSSQWEFEKLFF. V gene TRBV27 combines with J gene TRBJ1-4, with no clear D. This CDR3 has 14 residues. Germline V lookup: CDR1 MNHEY, CDR2 SMNVEV (reference sequence). V lost 4 bases to trimming and J lost 7 bases, with 13 bases between them.